The T cell receptor (beta chain) described here comes from a study of blood T cell repertoires in COVID-19 (dated by TCRdb to 2019 to 2021). For the study in its entirety: Samples covering the acute and convalescent phases of COVID-19 were provided by collaborators in the United States, Italy and Spain. The prospective study material was composed of cDNA or gDNA derived from T cells, B-cell-depleted T cells, or PBMCs. Subjects who had been exposed to COVID-19, were actively infected with it, or had recovered from it provided the deeply sampled blood TCRbeta repertoires that made up the dataset. The repertoires were released in a freely available public database meant as a resource for research on the immune response to SARS-CoV-2. The samples were drawn from the first 160 participants of the ongoing ImmuneRACE study and from some 1,300 subjects provided by 6 global collaborators. A de-identified subject ID, COVID-19 status, age in years and sex were almost always included in the sample metadata. Where available, HLA class I and class II types were taken from metadata supplied by the sample provider and were not determined by assay-based typing. Study-level results and caveats: The quantity of clinical and demographic metadata differed by source and by participant and was supplied without curation.

In Seattle, one collaborating source enrolled patients while the infection was active and tracked those patients longitudinally over the course of disease. The collaborating institutions used their own protocols to collect whole blood in K2EDTA tubes. For TCRbeta analysis, collaborators shipped samples in one of three forms: frozen whole blood, isolated PBMCs, or DNA extracted from either of those sample types. The immunoSEQ Assay, a bias-controlled multiplex PCR, was used to amplify TCRbeta CDR3 regions from genomic DNA. The original methods were these. Within the assay, amplification of reference gene primers was used to estimate how many nucleated cells each sample contained. Sequence reads were collapsed and filtered to measure the absolute abundance of every unique TCRbeta CDR3 rearrangement. For each sample, productive Simpson clonality was calculated as the square root of Simpson's diversity index across productive rearrangements. Here the immuneACCESS table is served through TCRdb, limited to in-frame sequences with V and J called. Missing clones are a known gap in these copies; in checked studies unresolved V genes cover under half, and the rest lacks a known reason. V and J calls and clone size follow that table, whereas D and trimming were derived from the DNA. Within this sample are fewer than 200,000 clones, with 79% of them counted one time only. Clones ranked in the top ten supply around 8.1% of the sample.

At the junction V is shortened by 6 bases and J by 0 bases, with 19 bases in between. The germline V gene supplies CDR1 ENHRY and CDR2 SYGVKD. The CDR3 holds 17 amino acids from the cysteine to the phenylalanine. Of the read, only the CDR3 DNA is kept; its 51 bases are in frame from base 1. To note about this clone: The target of this receptor is not known. Base qualities are not provided; no much larger clone lies one nucleotide away.

Sequences were obtained from peripheral blood. The chain couples TRBV10-3 to TRBJ2-3, with an unclear D gene assignment. The sequence came from a woman in her sixties with COVID-19, enrolled during active disease. At the DNA level, the sequence is TGTGCCATCAGAGGCAGGATTAGTACTTCTAGCACAGATACGCAGTATTTT. Its protein is CAIRGRISTSSTDTQYF.